The 17 T cell receptor beta chains listed next were all sequenced from one sample in a study of blood T cell repertoires in COVID-19. Using immunoSEQ multiplex PCR, the repertoire was profiled, and TCRdb retains in-frame clones only, with some absent. Seen here are 84,000 or so clones, about four fifths observed once, and the top ten hold roughly two fifths. Sequenced input: peripheral blood. These receptors came from a man older than 75 with active or convalescent COVID-19.

The chain combines TRBV2 with TRBJ2-2; D may be TRBD1 (5 bases). From germline, CDR1 is SNHLY and CDR2 FYNNEI. The CDR3 is 16 residues long. V was cut by 5 bases and J by 2 bases, with 15 bases left in between. CDR3: CASSRTPDRNTGELFF. The CDR3 nucleotides are TGTGCCAGCAGTCGTACCCCCGACAGAAACACCGGGGAGCTGTTTTTT.

This clone was counted a few times. The chain links TRBV2 to TRBJ2-4; 8 nucleotides agree with TRBD2. The V segment lost 1 base and the J segment 1 base; nucleotides outside the gene matches: 0. CDR1 and CDR2 (germline): SNHLY, FYNNEI. The CDR3 sequence is 15 residues long. The CDR3 loop is CASSEERGAKNIQYF. The CDR3 DNA follows: TGTGCCAGCAGTGAAGAGCGGGGGGCCAAAAACATTCAGTACTTC.

The V call is TRBV5-1, the J call TRBJ2-1; 8 bases align to TRBD2. With V trimmed by 4 bases and J by 5 bases, 11 bases remained unmatched. CDR1 is SGHRS, CDR2 YFSETQ, per germline. This CDR3 comprises 16 residues. CDR3 in DNA: TGCGCCAGCAGCAGAGGGGTTGCGGGGGGAAACAATGAGCAGTTCTTC. It specifies CASSRGVAGGNNEQFF.

The V and J genes are TRBV4-3 and TRBJ1-3, with TRBD1 as a possible D gene (5 bases). Germline CDR1 is LGHNA and CDR2 is YSLEER. Trimming took 4 bases from V and 0 from J, leaving 16 bases between them. The CDR3 loop spans 17 amino acids. The CDR3 region is CASSPRLNRYSGNTIYF. As DNA, the CDR3 is TGCGCCAGCAGCCCACGTTTAAACAGGTACTCTGGAAACACCATATATTTT.

There are a few counts of this clone. This rearrangement joins TRBV7-8 to TRBJ2-1, with 7 bases aligning to TRBD2. This CDR3 is 12 amino acids long. Per the germline V gene, CDR1 is SGHVS and CDR2 is FQNEAQ. V was pared by 0 bases and J by 12 bases, with 2 bases of the junction left unmatched. The DNA for the CDR3 is TGTGCCAGCAGCTTAGCTTTAGCGGGGCAGTTCTTC. Protein product: CASSLALAGQFF.

V and J are TRBV3-1 (or the pseudogene TRBV3-2) and TRBJ2-1, with TRBD2 identical over 8 bases. V lost 4 bases, J lost 8 bases, and 13 bases stayed unmatched. The CDR3 is 16 residues long. Germline CDR1 reads LGHDT; CDR2 reads YNNKEL (reference sequence). CDR3 loop: CASSPWTGGAPDEQFF. CDR3 DNA: TGTGCCAGCAGCCCCTGGACCGGGGGGGCTCCCGATGAGCAGTTCTTC.

This clone was recorded a few times. The chain joins TRBV11-2 to TRBJ1-4; the D gene is possibly TRBD1 (6 bases). CDR1 and CDR2 from the germline V gene are SGHAT and FQNNGV. The CDR3 is 14 residues long. Between the trimmed V and J ends, which lost 6 bases and 6 bases, there was a span of 14 bases. CDR3 nucleotide sequence: TGTGCCAGCAGATGGGGGCGCGTGGATGAAAAACTGTTTTTT. It translates to CASRWGRVDEKLFF.

This chain links TRBV5-4 with TRBJ1-2; perhaps TRBD1 as D (5 bases). Germline V gene lookup returns CDR1 SGHNT and CDR2 YYREEE (reference sequence). This CDR3 is built from 13 residues. The germline V and J ends were trimmed by 5 bases and 7 bases, with 15 bases remaining between them. CDR3 in DNA: TGTGCCAGCAGGAACGCAGGGCAGACTGGCTACACCTTC. Translating gives CASRNAGQTGYTF.

The chain carries TRBV11-3 and TRBJ1-1; the D gene is possibly TRBD1 (5 bases). V lost 3 bases, J lost 3 bases, and 14 bases lay in between. CDR1 is SGHNT and CDR2 is YENEEA in the germline V gene. The CDR3 loop spans 15 amino acids. The CDR3 region has the DNA TGTGCCAGCAGCTTTTCAGGGTATGGGGACACTGAAGCTTTCTTT. Translation: CASSFSGYGDTEAFF.

The chain recombines TRBV4-1 with TRBJ2-7; D is undetermined. This CDR3 comprises 14 residues. V was clipped by 0 bases and J by 2 bases, with 8 bases between them. The germline CDR1 and CDR2 sequences are MGHRA and YSYEKL. The CDR3 reads CASSQDWSTYEQYF. DNA of the CDR3: TGCGCCAGCAGCCAAGATTGGAGTACCTACGAGCAGTACTTC.

V is TRBV11-3 and J is TRBJ2-1; D possibly corresponds to TRBD1 (6 bases). In germline, CDR1 is SGHNT, CDR2 YENEEA. The CDR3 spans 15 residues. Trimming removed 0 bases from V and 4 bases from J, with 10 bases in between. CDR3 sequence: CASSLEVGAYNEQFF. DNA of the CDR3: TGTGCCAGCAGCTTAGAGGTGGGGGCGTACAATGAGCAGTTCTTC.

The V call is TRBV5-8, the J call TRBJ1-1; D is ambiguous. The germline V gene has CDR1 SGHTS and CDR2 YDEGEE. The V gene lost 1 base and the J gene lost 0 bases, with 7 bases spanning the gap. The CDR3 is 14 residues long. CDR3 nucleotides: TGTGCCAGCAGCTTGACAGATTTGAACACTGAAGCTTTCTTT. It translates to CASSLTDLNTEAFF.

In this sample, this clone turned up once. The DNA of the CDR3 is TGTGCCCCCCGTGAAAGGGGGGCCGGGGGGGGGAGCACAGATACGCAGTATTTT. Translation gives CAPRERGAGGGSTDTQYF. This chain uses TRBV2 with TRBJ2-3, with 8 bases lining up with TRBD2. The CDR3 consists of 18 residues. Germline CDR1 reads SNHLY; CDR2 reads FYNNEI. Trimming took 11 bases from V and 0 from J; bases not matched to a gene: 19.

The chain links TRBV19 to TRBJ1-2; D gene unclear. The CDR3 extends over 12 amino acids. Trimming stripped 2 bases from V and 6 bases from J, with 7 bases between. From germline, CDR1 is LNHDA and CDR2 SQIVND (reference sequence). CDR3: CASSIRRDGYTF. CDR3 nucleotide sequence: TGTGCCAGTAGTATACGTCGGGATGGCTACACCTTC.

CDR3 amino acids: CASTVTVYGYTF. The CDR3 nucleotides are TGTGCCAGCACCGTGACAGTCTATGGCTACACCTTC. The chain links TRBV7-8 to TRBJ1-2; TRBD1 is a possible D gene (5 bases). With 7 bases removed from V and 4 bases from J, the gap between germline ends came to 10 bases. CDR3 length: 12 amino acids. Germline-derived CDR1 and CDR2 are SGHVS and FQNEAQ.

A remark on this clone: Relative to the germline gene, one junction end is altered; a read error may explain this. Other DNA variants within this sample encode the same CDR3. The rearrangement uses TRBV6-6 and TRBJ2-2, with a weak D call TRBD1 (5 bases). There are 18 residues in the CDR3. Germline lookup yields CDR1 MNHNY and CDR2 SVGAGI (reference sequence). CDR3 sequence (DNA): TGTGCCAGCAGTCCCCGAGGCCGCCAGGGTCGAAACACTGGGGAGCTGTTTTTT. This sequence encodes CASSPRGRQGRNTGELFF.

The chain carries TRBV11-2 and TRBJ2-7, with TRBD1 matching 8 bases. The CDR3 has 14 amino acids. Germline-derived CDR1 and CDR2 are SGHAT and FQNNGV. The J segment lost 6 bases and the V segment lost 5 bases, leaving 9 bases of the junction unmatched. CDR3 loop: CASSPRSGGAEQYF. The DNA of the CDR3 is TGTGCCAGCAGCCCCCGGTCAGGGGGCGCCGAGCAGTACTTC.